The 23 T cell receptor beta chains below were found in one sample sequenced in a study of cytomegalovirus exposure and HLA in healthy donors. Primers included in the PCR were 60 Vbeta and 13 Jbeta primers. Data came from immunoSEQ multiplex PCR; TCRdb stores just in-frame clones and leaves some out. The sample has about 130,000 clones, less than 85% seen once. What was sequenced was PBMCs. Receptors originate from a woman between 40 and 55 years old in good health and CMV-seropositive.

CDR3 residues: CASSTFGGNNEQFF. The CDR3 DNA follows: TGTGCCAGCAGCACCTTCGGGGGGAACAATGAGCAGTTCTTC. The chain recombines TRBV6-4 with TRBJ2-1, with 7 nucleotides matching TRBD2. Germline V gene lookup returns CDR1 MRHNA and CDR2 SNTAGT. J gave up 5 bases and V 6 bases, and 7 bases lay outside the gene matches. This CDR3 region has 14 residues.

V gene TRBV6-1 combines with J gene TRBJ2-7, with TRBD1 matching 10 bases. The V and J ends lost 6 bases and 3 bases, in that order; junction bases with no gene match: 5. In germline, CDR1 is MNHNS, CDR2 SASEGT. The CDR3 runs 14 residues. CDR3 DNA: TGTGCCAGCAGCTTGGACAGGGGGGACTACGAGCAGTACTTC. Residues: CASSLDRGDYEQYF.

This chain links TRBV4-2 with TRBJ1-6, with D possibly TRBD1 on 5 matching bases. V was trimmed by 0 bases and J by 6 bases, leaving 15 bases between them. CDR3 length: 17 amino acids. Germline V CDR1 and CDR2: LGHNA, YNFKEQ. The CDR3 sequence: CASSQEWVRAGNSPLHF. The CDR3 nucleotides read TGTGCCAGCAGCCAAGAATGGGTCAGGGCAGGTAATTCACCCCTCCACTTT.

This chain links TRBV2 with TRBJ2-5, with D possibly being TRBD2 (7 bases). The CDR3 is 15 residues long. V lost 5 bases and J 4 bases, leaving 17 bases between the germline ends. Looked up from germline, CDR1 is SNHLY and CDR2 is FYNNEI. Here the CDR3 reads CASSPIQGGGETQYF. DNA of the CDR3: TGTGCCAGCAGTCCTATCCAGGGAGGGGGAGAGACCCAGTACTTC.

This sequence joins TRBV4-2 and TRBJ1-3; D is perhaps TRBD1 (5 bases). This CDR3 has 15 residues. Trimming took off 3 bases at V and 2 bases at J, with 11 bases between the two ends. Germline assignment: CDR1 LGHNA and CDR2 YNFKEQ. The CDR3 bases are TGTGCCAGCAGCCAGGGAAGGGGTACTGGAAACACCATATATTTT. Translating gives CASSQGRGTGNTIYF.

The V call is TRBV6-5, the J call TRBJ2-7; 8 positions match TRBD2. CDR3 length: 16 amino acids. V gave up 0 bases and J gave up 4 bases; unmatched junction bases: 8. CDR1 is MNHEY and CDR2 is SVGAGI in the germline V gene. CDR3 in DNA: TGTGCCAGCAGTTACTCGGATGCGGGGGGCGGTTACGAGCAGTACTTC. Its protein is CASSYSDAGGGYEQYF.

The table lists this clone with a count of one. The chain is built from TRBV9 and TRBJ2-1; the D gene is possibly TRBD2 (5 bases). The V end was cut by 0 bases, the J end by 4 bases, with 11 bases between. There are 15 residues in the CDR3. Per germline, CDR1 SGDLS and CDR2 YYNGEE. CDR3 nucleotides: TGTGCCAGCAGCGTAGACCCAACGGGGTACAATGAGCAGTTCTTC. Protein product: CASSVDPTGYNEQFF.

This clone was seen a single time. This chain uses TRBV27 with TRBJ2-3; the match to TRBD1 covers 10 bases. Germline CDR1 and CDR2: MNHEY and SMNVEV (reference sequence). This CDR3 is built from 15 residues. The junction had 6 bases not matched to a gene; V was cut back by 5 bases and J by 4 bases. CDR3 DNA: TGTGCCAGCAGTCCCTGGGACAGGGGATCAGATACGCAGTATTTT. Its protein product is CASSPWDRGSDTQYF.

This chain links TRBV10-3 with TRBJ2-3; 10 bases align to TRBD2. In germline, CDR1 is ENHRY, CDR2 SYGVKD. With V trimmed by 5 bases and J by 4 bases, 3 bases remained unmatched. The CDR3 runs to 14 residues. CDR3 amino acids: CAISTSGIADTQYF. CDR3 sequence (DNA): TGTGCCATCAGTACTAGCGGGATCGCAGATACGCAGTATTTT.

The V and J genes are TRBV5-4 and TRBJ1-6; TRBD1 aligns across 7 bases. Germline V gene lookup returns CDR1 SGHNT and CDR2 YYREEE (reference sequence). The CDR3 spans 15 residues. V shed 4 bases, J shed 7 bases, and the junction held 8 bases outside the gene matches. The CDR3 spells CASSRGQGGNSPLHF. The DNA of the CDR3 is TGTGCCAGCAGCCGGGGGCAGGGGGGCAATTCACCCCTCCACTTT.

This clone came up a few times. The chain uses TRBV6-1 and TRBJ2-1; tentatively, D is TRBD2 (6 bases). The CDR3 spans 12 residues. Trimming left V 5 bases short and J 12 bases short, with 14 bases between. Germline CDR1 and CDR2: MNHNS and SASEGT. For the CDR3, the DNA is TGTGCCAGCAGTTCCGGGACTCACGTGCAGTTCTTC. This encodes CASSSGTHVQFF.

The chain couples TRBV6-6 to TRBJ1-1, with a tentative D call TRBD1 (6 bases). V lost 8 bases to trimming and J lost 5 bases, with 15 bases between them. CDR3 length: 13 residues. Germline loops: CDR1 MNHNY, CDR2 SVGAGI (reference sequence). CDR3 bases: TGTGCCAGCCTTCGGGGGGCAGGTACTGAAGCTTTCTTT. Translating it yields CASLRGAGTEAFF.

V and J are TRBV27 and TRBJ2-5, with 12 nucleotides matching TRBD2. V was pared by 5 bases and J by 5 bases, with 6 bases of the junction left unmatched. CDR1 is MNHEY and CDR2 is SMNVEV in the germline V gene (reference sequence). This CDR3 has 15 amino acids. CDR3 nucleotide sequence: TGTGCCAGCAGTACACTAGCGGGGGGCGAGGAGACCCAGTACTTC. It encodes CASSTLAGGEETQYF.

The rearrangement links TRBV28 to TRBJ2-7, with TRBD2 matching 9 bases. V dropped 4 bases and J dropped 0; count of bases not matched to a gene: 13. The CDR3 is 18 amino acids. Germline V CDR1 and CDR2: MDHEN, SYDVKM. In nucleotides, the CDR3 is TGTGCCAGCAGTTCGCCCACCGCCACTAGCGGGCCCTCCTACGAGCAGTACTTC. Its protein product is CASSSPTATSGPSYEQYF. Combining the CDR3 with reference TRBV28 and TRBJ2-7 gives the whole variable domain DVKVTQSSRYLVKRTGEKVFLECVQDMDHENMFWYRQDPGLGLRLIYFSYDVKMKEKGDIPEGYSVSREKKERFSLILESASTNQTSMYLCASSSPTATSGPSYEQYFGPGTRLTVT.

In nucleotides, the CDR3 is TGTGCCAGCTTCGGGGGGACAGGGGTGAGCACTGAAGCTTTCTTT. Encoded protein: CASFGGTGVSTEAFF. This chain links TRBV28 with TRBJ1-1; TRBD1 aligns across 10 bases. The CDR3 consists of 15 residues. Germline CDR1 reads MDHEN; CDR2 reads SYDVKM. The V gene end was trimmed by 8 bases and the J gene end by 4 bases; junction bases not matched to a gene: 10.

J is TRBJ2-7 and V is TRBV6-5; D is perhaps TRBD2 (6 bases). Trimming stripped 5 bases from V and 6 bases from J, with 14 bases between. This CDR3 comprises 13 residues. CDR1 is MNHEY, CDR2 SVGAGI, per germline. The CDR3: CASSPTRFSEQYF. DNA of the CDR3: TGTGCCAGCAGTCCGACTAGATTTAGCGAGCAGTACTTC.

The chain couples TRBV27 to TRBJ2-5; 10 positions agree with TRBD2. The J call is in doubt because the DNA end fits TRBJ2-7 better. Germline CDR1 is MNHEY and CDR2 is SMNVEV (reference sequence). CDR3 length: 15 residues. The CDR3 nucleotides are TGTGCCAGCAGCCCTATAGCGGGAGGCACCTACGAGCAGTACTTC. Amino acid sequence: CASSPIAGGTYEQYF.

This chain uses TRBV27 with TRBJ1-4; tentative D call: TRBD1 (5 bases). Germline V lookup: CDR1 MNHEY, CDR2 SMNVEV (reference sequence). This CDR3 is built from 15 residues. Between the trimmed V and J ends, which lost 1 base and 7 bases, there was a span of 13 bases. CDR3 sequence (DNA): TGTGCCAGCAGTTTATTGGGGGGGGTGGTTGAAAAACTGTTTTTT. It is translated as CASSLLGGVVEKLFF.

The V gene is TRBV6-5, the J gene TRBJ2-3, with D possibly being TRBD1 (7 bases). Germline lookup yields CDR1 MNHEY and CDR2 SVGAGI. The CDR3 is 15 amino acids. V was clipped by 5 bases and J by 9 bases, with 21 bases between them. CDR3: CASSKRGGDRGTQYF. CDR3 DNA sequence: TGTGCCAGCAGTAAACGGGGCGGGGACAGAGGGACGCAGTATTTT.

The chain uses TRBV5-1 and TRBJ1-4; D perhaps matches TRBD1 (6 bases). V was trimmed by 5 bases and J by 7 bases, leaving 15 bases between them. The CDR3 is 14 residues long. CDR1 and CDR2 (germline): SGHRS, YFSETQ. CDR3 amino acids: CASSSQGRSEKLFF. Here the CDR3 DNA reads TGCGCCAGCAGTTCACAGGGTCGGAGTGAAAAACTGTTTTTT. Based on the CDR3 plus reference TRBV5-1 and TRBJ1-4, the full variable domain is KAGVTQTPRYLIKTRGQQVTLSCSPISGHRSVSWYQQTPGQGLQFLFEYFSETQRNKGNFPGRFSGRQFSNSRSEMNVSTLELGDSALYLCASSSQGRSEKLFFGSGTQLSVL.

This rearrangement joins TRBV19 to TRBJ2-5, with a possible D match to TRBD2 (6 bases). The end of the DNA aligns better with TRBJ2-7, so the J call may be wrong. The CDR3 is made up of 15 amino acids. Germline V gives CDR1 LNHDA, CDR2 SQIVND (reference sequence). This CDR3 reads CASSRGLGSSYEQYF. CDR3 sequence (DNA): TGTGCCAGTAGTCGGGGACTTGGAAGCTCCTACGAGCAGTACTTC.

CDR3 region: CASNKQGDGYTF. The CDR3 DNA reads TGTGCCAGCAACAAACAGGGAGACGGCTACACCTTC. The chain joins TRBV7-2 to TRBJ1-2; D is perhaps TRBD1 (6 bases). Per the germline V gene, CDR1 is SGHTA and CDR2 is FQGNSA. CDR3 length equals 12 residues. V lost 7 bases, J lost 8 bases, and 14 bases lay in between.

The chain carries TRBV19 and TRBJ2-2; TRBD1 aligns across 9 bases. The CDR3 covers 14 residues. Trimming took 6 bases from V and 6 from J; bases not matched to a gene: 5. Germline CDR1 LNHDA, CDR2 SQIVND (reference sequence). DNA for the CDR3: TGTGCCAGTAGAGGGGGGACAGGGCCCGGGGAGCTGTTTTTT. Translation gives CASRGGTGPGELFF.